This T cell receptor (beta chain) originates from a study of cytomegalovirus exposure and HLA in healthy donors. The study, taken as a whole, reports: A later analysis reportedly identified an Asian-associated ancestry cluster as carrying fewer N-insertions than the roughly 670-donor mean.

PCR involved 60 Vbeta and 13 Jbeta primers. Clones were read by immunoSEQ multiplex PCR, and TCRdb kept only the in-frame ones, dropping some. The sample consists of 95,000 to 150,000 clones, approximately 78% of them appearing once. With V trimmed by 2 bases and J by 2 bases, 3 bases remained unmatched. This CDR3 is 14 amino acids long. The germline V gene has CDR1 SQVTM and CDR2 ANQGSEA. Remarks on this clone: Its cognate antigen is unknown.

The receptor was derived from a man aged 25-40 years in good health and CMV-seropositive. Sequences were obtained from PBMCs. V is TRBV29-1 and J is TRBJ1-3; 7 bases match TRBD1. Written as DNA, the CDR3 is TGCAGCGTTGAAACAGGGGACGCTGGAAACACCATATATTTT. Translation gives CSVETGDAGNTIYF.